This is a list of T cell receptor beta chains from one sample in a study of regulatory T cells in long-lasting Graves disease. Using its own MiXCR run on the multiplex PCR reads, TCRdb lists one record per CDR3 protein. The sample has 450,000 to 650,000 distinct CDR3 sequences, 15% to 20% seen once. These data were likewise used in another study, on T cells in Graves' hyperthyroidism and ophthalmopathy.

The sequenced sample was peripheral blood mononuclear cells (PBMCs), obtained at new diagnosis, from a patient treated with antithyroid drugs. The receptors were gathered from a woman aged 35-60 years with Graves disease. The CDR3 runs from the conserved cysteine through the conserved F or W. The D gene is left open where the match is weak. Some rows mark clone size as missing; the rest say once, few, many or name a class of expanded clone.

CDR3nt | CDR3aa | d_gene | j_gene | v_gene | abundance
TGTGCCAGCAGTCCCGGGGGGGCCCTCGCCGATGGGAATCAGCCCCAGCATTTT | CASSPGGALADGNQPQHF | . | TRBJ1-5 | TRBV28 | .
TGTGCCTGGACTCCTTTGGGGCGGGGGGCGAACACCGGGGAGCTGTTTTTT | CAWTPLGRGANTGELFF | TRBD2 | TRBJ2-2 | TRBV30 | .
TGTGCCAGCAGATCAGGAAACCAGGGTTCGGCGCAGTATTTT | CASRSGNQGSAQYF | . | TRBJ2-3 | TRBV7-3 | .
TGCGCCAGCAGCTTGGAGGGGAGAAGTGACAATGAGCAGTTCTTC | CASSLEGRSDNEQFF | . | TRBJ2-1 | TRBV5-1 | few
TGTGCCAGCAGTTTAGCGATGGGGTGGGATTCACCCCTCCACTTT | CASSLAMGWDSPLHF | . | TRBJ1-6 | TRBV12-3/TRBV12-4 | many
TGTGCCAGCAGTACGGCCCTCACCGGGGAGCTGTTTTTT | CASSTALTGELFF | . | TRBJ2-2 | TRBV12-3/TRBV12-4 | few
TGTGCCAGCAGCAGGACTAGCGGTGAAAGAGAGACCCAGTACTTC | CASSRTSGERETQYF | TRBD2 | TRBJ2-5 | TRBV12-3/TRBV12-4 | .
TGTGCCAGCAGCCACGAGGGGGGTGGGGAGCCCCAGCATTTT | CASSHEGGGEPQHF | . | TRBJ1-5 | TRBV7-9 | many
TGTGCCAGCAGAGAGCACACAGATACGCAGTATTTT | CASREHTDTQYF | . | TRBJ2-3 | TRBV12-3/TRBV12-4 | many
TGTGCCAGCAGTTTGCGGGTGAGCTCCTACAATGAGCAGTTCTTC | CASSLRVSSYNEQFF | . | TRBJ2-1 | TRBV12-3/TRBV12-4 | few
TGCGCCAGCAGCCATCCGGGACAGGGGTATCAGCCCCAGCATTTT | CASSHPGQGYQPQHF | TRBD1 | TRBJ1-5 | TRBV4-1 | few
TGTGCCAGCAATGGTCCCCTAAACGAGCAGTACTTC | CASNGPLNEQYF | . | TRBJ2-7 | TRBV28 | many
TGTGCCAGCAGAGATGGAGCGACTGCGAACACCGGGGAGCTGTTTTTT | CASRDGATANTGELFF | . | TRBJ2-2 | TRBV7-9 | many
TGTGCCAGCAGGACTAGCGGGGTCACCGGGGAGCTGTTTTTT | CASRTSGVTGELFF | TRBD2 | TRBJ2-2 | TRBV9 | .
TGTGCCAGCAGCCGTTCGGGGGGCGACAATGAAAAACTGTTTTTT | CASSRSGGDNEKLFF | . | TRBJ1-4 | TRBV14 | .
TGCAGTGCCCTTCAAGGGAAGTCTTCTTCTAGCACAGATACGCAGTATTTT | CSALQGKSSSSTDTQYF | . | TRBJ2-3 | TRBV20-1 | .
TGTGCCAGCAGCTCCCCCGGGGGGGGCTCGAACACTGAAGCTTTCTTT | CASSSPGGGSNTEAFF | . | TRBJ1-1 | TRBV12-3/TRBV12-4 | many
TGTGCCAGCAGAGGGGACCGTCGAACGGAGACCCAGTACTTC | CASRGDRRTETQYF | . | TRBJ2-5 | TRBV6-1 | many
TGTGCCATCAGTGAGAACTCCCTGGGCAACGAGCAGTACTTC | CAISENSLGNEQYF | . | TRBJ2-7 | TRBV10-3 | .
TGTGCCAGCTTACTCAGGGTAACGGGAAACACCATATATTTT | CASLLRVTGNTIYF | . | TRBJ1-3 | TRBV2 | many
TGTGCCAGCAGTGAGGGCACTGAAGCTTTCTTT | CASSEGTEAFF | . | TRBJ1-1 | TRBV10-1 | many
TGTGCCAGCACGCCTCGGTCGAACACCGGGGAGCTGTTTTTT | CASTPRSNTGELFF | . | TRBJ2-2 | TRBV6-1 | .
TGCAGTGCTGGGAACAATGAGCAGTTCTTC | CSAGNNEQFF | . | TRBJ2-1 | TRBV20-1 | many
TGTGCCAGCAGCTCCCACACAGGGGGCGGTGAAGCTTTCTTT | CASSSHTGGGEAFF | TRBD1 | TRBJ1-1 | TRBV12-3/TRBV12-4 | many
TGTGCTATTCTTAGCGGGGGGGCCTCAGATACGCAGTATTTT | CAILSGGASDTQYF | TRBD2 | TRBJ2-3 | TRBV12-3/TRBV12-4 | .
TGTGCCAGCAGCTTGACGGGACTCACAGATACGCAGTATTTT | CASSLTGLTDTQYF | . | TRBJ2-3 | TRBV5-8 | many
TGCAGCGTTGACCGGACAGGGCTCAACGAGCAGTACTTC | CSVDRTGLNEQYF | TRBD1 | TRBJ2-7 | TRBV29-1 | .
TGTGCCAGCAGTTACGTGAGGGGAGTCTATGGCTACACCTTC | CASSYVRGVYGYTF | . | TRBJ1-2 | TRBV6-2/TRBV6-3 | many
TGTGCCAGCAGTCCCTTACTGGGGGAATATGGCTACACCTTC | CASSPLLGEYGYTF | . | TRBJ1-2 | TRBV6-2/TRBV6-3 | few
TGTGCCAGCAGTCGCGGACAGGGGGTCAATGGCTACACCTTC | CASSRGQGVNGYTF | TRBD1 | TRBJ1-2 | TRBV12-3/TRBV12-4 | many
TGTGCCATTTCAACTAGCGTCGCCGGGGAGCTGTTTTTT | CAISTSVAGELFF | TRBD2 | TRBJ2-2 | TRBV12-3/TRBV12-4 | many
TGCGCCAGCAGCCAAGCAACAGGGAGTACTCAGCCCCAGCATTTT | CASSQATGSTQPQHF | . | TRBJ1-5 | TRBV4-1 | few
TGTGCCAGCAGTTTAGGCAATGGAGGGGGCTACTTC | CASSLGNGGGYF | TRBD1 | TRBJ1-2 | TRBV12-3/TRBV12-4 | few